The 25 T cell receptor beta chains presented below share a single source sample, sequenced in a study of T cell repertoires in cytomegalovirus infection. TCRdb independently ran MiXCR on the reads; one entry per CDR3 protein. The sample includes 150,000 or so distinct CDR3 sequences, over 15% seen only once; the top ten take around 20%. The sample comprised CD8+ T cells from PBMCs. These receptors came from a human donor in good health (CMV status not recorded). Some clones in this sample may be carry-over from other donors' samples.

V is TRBV2 and J is TRBJ2-1; D perhaps matches TRBD1 (6 bases). Per the germline V gene, CDR1 is SNHLY and CDR2 is FYNNEI. This CDR3 region has 13 residues. Deletions cut 8 bases from V and 5 bases from J, with 13 bases between. The CDR3 DNA reads TGTGCCAGCCCGGGACAAGGGGACAATGAGCAGTTCTTC. This sequence encodes CASPGQGDNEQFF.

J is TRBJ2-7 and V is TRBV28, with 11 positions matching TRBD2. The length of the CDR3 is 14 residues. The V and J ends lost 4 bases and 1 base, in that order; junction bases with no gene match: 0. CDR1 MDHEN and CDR2 SYDVKM come from the germline V gene. Here the CDR3 reads CASSSSGRSYEQYF. The CDR3 DNA sequence: TGTGCCAGCAGTTCTAGCGGGAGGTCCTACGAGCAGTACTTC.

This clonotype came up many times. The chain employs TRBV7-9 and TRBJ2-7, with 9 nucleotides matching TRBD1. CDR1 is SEHNR, CDR2 FQNEAQ, per germline (reference sequence). V lost 3 bases and J lost 3; bases outside the gene matches: 6. The CDR3 has 15 residues. The CDR3 is CASSFPDRGDYEQYF. The CDR3 DNA follows: TGTGCCAGCAGCTTTCCGGACAGGGGTGACTACGAGCAGTACTTC.

This clonotype was observed a few times. This chain connects TRBV7-2 to TRBJ2-7; 8 nucleotides match TRBD1. The junction had 5 bases not matched to a gene; V was cut back by 2 bases and J by 2 bases. From germline, CDR1 is SGHTA and CDR2 FQGNSA. The CDR3 spans 15 residues. CDR3 nucleotide sequence: TGTGCCAGCAGCTTAACCTGGGACAGGACCTACGAGCAGTACTTC. Protein product: CASSLTWDRTYEQYF.

The chain joins TRBV7-9 to TRBJ1-1; no reliable D call. The CDR3 consists of 14 residues. Germline V gene lookup returns CDR1 SEHNR and CDR2 FQNEAQ (reference sequence). The V gene lost 4 bases and the J gene lost 3 bases, with 12 bases spanning the gap. Written as DNA, the CDR3 is TGTGCCAGCAGCTCGGAGCTGCGGGACACTGAAGCTTTCTTT. Translation: CASSSELRDTEAFF.

This chain connects TRBV28 to TRBJ2-2; D is unresolved. The CDR3 is made up of 16 amino acids. V lost 6 bases to trimming and J lost 0 bases, with 14 bases between them. Germline values: CDR1 MDHEN, CDR2 SYDVKM. The CDR3 protein is CASRSPAAANTGELFF. The CDR3 DNA reads as TGTGCCAGCAGATCCCCGGCGGCCGCGAACACCGGGGAGCTGTTTTTT.

The CDR3 sequence: CSAKLAGGPEQYF. The CDR3 DNA reads as TGCAGTGCTAAACTAGCGGGAGGTCCCGAGCAGTACTTC. The chain combines TRBV20-1 with TRBJ2-7, with 12 bases matching TRBD2. J lost 6 bases, V lost 4 bases, and 4 bases had no gene match. CDR1 is DFQATT and CDR2 is SNEGSKA in the germline V gene (reference sequence). This CDR3 is built from 13 residues.

The chain uses TRBV6-5 and TRBJ2-7, with D possibly being TRBD2 (6 bases). The CDR3 extends over 13 amino acids. V was shortened by 1 base and J by 5 bases, with 9 bases between the two germline ends. Germline values: CDR1 MNHEY, CDR2 SVGAGI. The CDR3 sequence is CASSYLEGNEQYF. The CDR3 DNA reads as TGTGCCAGCAGTTACTTGGAGGGGAACGAGCAGTACTTC.

The chain recombines TRBV28 with TRBJ1-4; D not certain. CDR3 length equals 12 residues. The V end was cut by 7 bases, the J end by 5 bases, with 8 bases between. Germline V gene data show CDR1 as MDHEN and CDR2 as SYDVKM. CDR3 residues: CASNQGNEKLFF. CDR3 nucleotide sequence: TGTGCCAGCAACCAAGGGAATGAAAAACTGTTTTTT.

This chain joins TRBV28 and TRBJ2-7, with TRBD2 matching over 9 bases. The CDR3 has 15 amino acids. The ends lost 7 bases at V and 8 bases at J; junction bases unmatched: 15. Germline V lookup: CDR1 MDHEN, CDR2 SYDVKM. The CDR3 reads CASKASAGGSYKQYF. CDR3 in DNA: TGTGCCAGCAAGGCGTCTGCGGGAGGGTCATACAAGCAGTACTTC. Drawing the rest from reference TRBV28 and TRBJ2-7, the complete variable domain is DVKVTQSSRYLVKRTGEKVFLECVQDMDHENMFWYRQDPGLGLRLIYFSYDVKMKEKGDIPEGYSVSREKKERFSLILESASTNQTSMYLCASKASAGGSYKQYFGPGTRLTVT.

The chain couples TRBV13 to TRBJ2-7; D may be TRBD2 (6 bases). Trimming removed 5 bases at V and 5 bases at J, with 22 bases between. The CDR3 contains 16 residues. Germline CDR1 reads PRHDT; CDR2 reads FYEKMQ (reference sequence). This CDR3 is CASSRRDRRGENEQYF. DNA for the CDR3: TGTGCCAGCAGCCGGAGGGACCGGCGTGGGGAGAACGAGCAGTACTTC.

Only a few counts were recorded for this clonotype. The chain employs TRBV7-6 and TRBJ2-1; D not resolved. The length of the CDR3 is 12 residues. In germline, CDR1 is SGHVS, CDR2 FNYEAQ. The V end lost 8 bases, the J end lost 6 bases, and 11 bases lay between the germline ends. The CDR3 loop is CASAIAGNEQFF. The DNA of the CDR3 is TGTGCCAGCGCAATAGCAGGCAATGAGCAGTTCTTC. The full variable domain, rest sourced from reference TRBV7-6 and TRBJ2-1, is GAGVSQSPRYKVTKRGQDVALRCDPISGHVSLYWYRQALGQGPEFLTYFNYEAQQDKSGLPNDRFSAERPEGSISTLTIQRTEQRDSAMYRCASAIAGNEQFFGPGTRLTVL.

This clonotype was detected a few times. The chain carries TRBV7-2 and TRBJ2-6; D perhaps matches TRBD1 (5 bases). The CDR3 runs to 18 residues. CDR1 and CDR2 from the germline V gene are SGHTA and FQGNSA. V lost 1 base, J lost 4 bases, and 17 bases lay in between. In DNA, the CDR3 is TGTGCCAGCAGCTTAGGTTGGCAGGGTCAATGGGGGGCCAACGTCCTGACTTTC. This sequence encodes CASSLGWQGQWGANVLTF.

The V gene is TRBV11-1, the J gene TRBJ2-7, with 9 bases lining up with TRBD1. Germline CDR1 SGHAT, CDR2 FQDESV (reference sequence). V was pared by 5 bases and J by 5 bases, with 10 bases of the junction left unmatched. This CDR3 has 15 residues. The CDR3 region has the DNA TGTGCCAGCAGCCCCTGGGACAGGGAAATCCACGAGCAGTACTTC. As protein: CASSPWDREIHEQYF. The entire variable domain, with the rest obtained from reference TRBV11-1 and TRBJ2-7, is as follows: EAEVAQSPRYKITEKSQAVAFWCDPISGHATLYWYRQILGQGPELLVQFQDESVVDDSQLPKDRFSAERLKGVDSTLKIQPAELGDSAMYLCASSPWDREIHEQYFGPGTRLTVT.

The V and J genes are TRBV20-1 and TRBJ1-2; D ambiguous. With 6 bases removed from V and 0 bases from J, the gap between germline ends came to 14 bases. Germline V gene lookup returns CDR1 DFQATT and CDR2 SNEGSKA (reference sequence). The CDR3 runs 14 residues. Here the CDR3 reads CSARSPGANYGYTF. The CDR3, as DNA: TGCAGTGCCAGAAGTCCCGGGGCTAACTATGGCTACACCTTC.

The rearrangement uses TRBV28 and TRBJ1-2, with unresolved D. Trimming cost V 2 bases and J 0 bases, with 7 bases left between them. Per germline, CDR1 MDHEN and CDR2 SYDVKM. There are 14 residues in the CDR3. The CDR3 DNA follows: TGTGCCAGCAGTTTAGTCTGGACTAACTATGGCTACACCTTC. It translates to CASSLVWTNYGYTF.

The rearrangement joins TRBV6-1 to TRBJ2-7; unclear D gene. The germline V gene has CDR1 MNHNS and CDR2 SASEGT. The CDR3 covers 14 residues. V lost 3 bases and J 2 bases, leaving 11 bases between the germline ends. The CDR3 bases are TGTGCCAGCAGTGAGACGGGTGGGGCCTACGAGCAGTACTTC. Translating gives CASSETGGAYEQYF.

This chain uses TRBV7-4 with TRBJ2-7; D is unclear. There are 14 residues in the CDR3. The V and J ends lost 5 bases and 3 bases respectively, with 14 bases between them. Germline CDR1 and CDR2: SGHVT and SQSDAQ. The CDR3 region is CASSGTGENYEQYF. The CDR3 bases are TGTGCCAGCAGCGGTACTGGCGAGAACTACGAGCAGTACTTC.

The gene calls are TRBV6-2 or TRBV6-3 and TRBJ1-2; 8 positions match TRBD1. Germline V gene lookup returns CDR1 MNHEY and CDR2 SVGEGT. There are 14 residues in the CDR3. Germline trimming cut 6 bases from V and 4 bases from J; bases unmatched to any gene: 7. CDR3 DNA: TGTGCCAGCAGGTACAGGGGGTATGCCTATGGCTACACCTTC. It is translated as CASRYRGYAYGYTF.

This sequence joins TRBV27 and TRBJ2-1; D gene unclear. Per germline, CDR1 MNHEY and CDR2 SMNVEV (reference sequence). The CDR3 has 14 residues. V was pared by 1 base and J by 8 bases, with 12 bases between. The chain's CDR3 is CASSLFGTWDEQFF. CDR3 sequence (DNA): TGTGCCAGCAGTTTATTCGGCACCTGGGATGAGCAGTTCTTC.

The V gene is TRBV28, the J gene TRBJ1-4; TRBD1 aligns across 7 bases. This CDR3 is 17 amino acids long. The V gene's germline CDR1 is MDHEN and CDR2 SYDVKM. V shed 7 bases, J shed 8 bases, and the junction held 19 bases outside the gene matches. CDR3 protein: CASTRPRRGRREEKLFF. Here the CDR3 DNA reads TGTGCCAGCACCCGACCTCGGAGGGGGCGCCGGGAGGAAAAACTGTTTTTT.

This clonotype was seen a few times. J is TRBJ1-2 and V is TRBV6-6, with a tentative D call TRBD1 (6 bases). There are 11 residues in the CDR3. With 11 bases removed from V and 8 bases from J, the gap between germline ends came to 15 bases. Germline V gene lookup returns CDR1 MNHNY and CDR2 SVGAGI (reference sequence). The CDR3 loop is CAGADSPGYTF. The CDR3 coding sequence is TGTGCCGGAGCGGACAGCCCCGGCTACACCTTC.

The V call is TRBV29-1, the J call TRBJ1-3; TRBD1 agrees at 8 bases. The germline V gene encodes CDR1 SQVTM and CDR2 ANQGSEA. Trimming cost V 0 bases and J 2 bases; bases outside gene matches: 0. The CDR3 sequence is 14 residues long. The CDR3 sequence is CSVEEDRAGNTIYF. CDR3 nucleotides: TGCAGCGTTGAAGAGGACAGGGCTGGAAACACCATATATTTT.

The chain combines TRBV12-5 with TRBJ1-1; perhaps TRBD1 as D (6 bases). Between the trimmed V and J ends, which lost 0 bases and 3 bases, there was a span of 17 bases. CDR3 length: 17 amino acids. The germline V gene has CDR1 LGHNT and CDR2 FRNRAP. The DNA of the CDR3 is TGTGCTAGTGGTTTGGTTAAGACAGGCGGCAGCCACACTGAAGCTTTCTTT. Residues: CASGLVKTGGSHTEAFF.

The V and J genes are TRBV7-8 and TRBJ2-2; 9 bases line up with TRBD2. The germline V gene encodes CDR1 SGHVS and CDR2 FQNEAQ. CDR3 length equals 15 residues. Losses at the gene ends were 1 base for V and 4 bases for J; bases not matched to a gene: 1. The CDR3 DNA follows: TGTGCCAGCAGCTTAGAAGCGGGGGGCACCGGGGAGCTGTTTTTT. Amino acid sequence: CASSLEAGGTGELFF. The whole variable domain, remainder taken from reference TRBV7-8 and TRBJ2-2, is GAGVSQSPRYKVAKRGQDVALRCDPISGHVSLFWYQQALGQGPEFLTYFQNEAQLDKSGLPSDRFFAERPEGSVSTLKIQRTQQEDSAVYLCASSLEAGGTGELFFGEGSRLTVL.